The sequence of this T cell receptor beta chain was determined in a study of T cells in Graves' hyperthyroidism and ophthalmopathy. Uncontrolled infection, other autoimmune disease, pregnancy or lactation barred patients from enrollment. This clonotype was observed a handful of times. Germline assignment: CDR1 SGHAT and CDR2 FQNNGV. CDR3 length: 16 residues. Trimming cost V 2 bases and J 3 bases; bases outside gene matches: 10. TCR beta CDR3 regions were amplified from RNA. HTBI primers were used for first-round RT-PCR of the TCR CDR3. Via MiXCR, TCRdb re-called the multiplex PCR reads, giving one row per CDR3 protein. This table holds hundreds of thousands of distinct CDR3 sequences, over 35% found once.

The chain is built from TRBV11-2 and TRBJ2-7, with TRBD1 matching 7 bases. The clonotype originates from a man aged 18 to 35 with Graves' hyperthyroidism. The sample taken for sequencing was blood. As DNA, the CDR3 is TGTGCCAGCAGCTTAATAAGAGGGGGCGCTTTCTACGAGCAGTACTTC. Encoded protein: CASSLIRGGAFYEQYF.